Listed here is a single T cell receptor beta chain. Sequencing was performed with immunoSEQ multiplex PCR; in TCRdb, only in-frame clones are kept and a portion is missing. The sample lists 200,000 to 300,000 clones; 70% to 90% were seen once. Germline-derived CDR1 and CDR2 are LGHNA and YNFKEQ. V was pared by 1 base and J by 5 bases, with 1 base of the junction left unmatched. The CDR3 consists of 15 residues. The sample belongs to a study of cytomegalovirus exposure and HLA in healthy donors. This receptor was taken from a woman in her twenties or thirties in good health and CMV-seropositive. The rearrangement uses TRBV4-2 and TRBJ1-4; 10 positions match TRBD1. Sequencing was performed on PBMCs. The CDR3 spells CASSQGTGGNEKLFF. The CDR3 DNA is TGTGCCAGCAGCCAAGGGACAGGGGGGAATGAAAAACTGTTTTTT.